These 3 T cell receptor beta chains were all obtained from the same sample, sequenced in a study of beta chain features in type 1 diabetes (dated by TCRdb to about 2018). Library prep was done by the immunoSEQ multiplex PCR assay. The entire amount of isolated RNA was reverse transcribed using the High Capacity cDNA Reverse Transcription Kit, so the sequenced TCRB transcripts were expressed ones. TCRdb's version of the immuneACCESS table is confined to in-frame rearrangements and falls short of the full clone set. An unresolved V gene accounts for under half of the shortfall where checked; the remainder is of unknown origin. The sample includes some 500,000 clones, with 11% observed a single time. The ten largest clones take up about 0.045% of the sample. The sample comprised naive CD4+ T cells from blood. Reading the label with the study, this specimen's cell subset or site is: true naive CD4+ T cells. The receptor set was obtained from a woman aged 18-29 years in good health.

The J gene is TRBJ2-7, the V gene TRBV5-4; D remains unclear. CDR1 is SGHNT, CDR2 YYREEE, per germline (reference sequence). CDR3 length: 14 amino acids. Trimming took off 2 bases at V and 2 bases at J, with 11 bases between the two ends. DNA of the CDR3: TGTGCCAGCAGCTTTGGGCAGGATACCTACGAGCAGTACTTC. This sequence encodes CASSFGQDTYEQYF.

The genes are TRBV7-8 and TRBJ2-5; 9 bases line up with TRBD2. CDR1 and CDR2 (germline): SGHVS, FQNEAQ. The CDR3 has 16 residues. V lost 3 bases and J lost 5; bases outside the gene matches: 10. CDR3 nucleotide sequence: TGTGCCAGCAGCTTTAGCGGGAGAGATCGGGCGGAGACCCAGTACTTC. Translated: CASSFSGRDRAETQYF.

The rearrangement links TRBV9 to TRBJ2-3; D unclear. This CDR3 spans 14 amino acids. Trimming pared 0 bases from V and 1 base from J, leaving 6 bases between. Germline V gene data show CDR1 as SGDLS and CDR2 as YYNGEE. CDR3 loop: CASSVDSRTDTQYF. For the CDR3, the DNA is TGTGCCAGCAGCGTAGATTCCCGCACAGATACGCAGTATTTT.